Shown below are 10 T cell receptor beta chains from a single sample sequenced in a study of post-analysis software for immune sequencing data. Overall study results and limits: A few TRBV segments occurring more often in patients than controls included TRBV5-6, TRBV5-1 and TRBV20-1.

Unique molecular identifiers featured in each of the TCR beta cDNA libraries. TCRdb reprocessed the PCR reads with MiXCR, giving one entry per CDR3 protein. Here the sample spans roughly 180,000 distinct CDR3 sequences, roughly 31% being singletons. The antigens these receptors bind are not known. The sequenced sample was blood. The source is a girl between 5 and 17 years old with multiple sclerosis.

The CDR3 region is CASSQGRTLYYEQYF. The DNA of the CDR3 is TGTGCCAGCAGCCAAGGCCGGACCCTCTACTACGAGCAGTACTTC. The J gene is TRBJ2-5, the V gene TRBV14; no reliable D call. The end of the DNA is better explained by TRBJ2-7, so the J call may be wrong. CDR1 is SGHDN, CDR2 FVKESK, per germline. The CDR3 sequence is 15 residues long.

The V call is TRBV20-1, the J call TRBJ2-3; a possible D gene is TRBD2 (6 bases). CDR1 and CDR2 from the germline V gene are DFQATT and SNEGSKA (reference sequence). CDR3 size: 14 residues. The V and J ends lost 4 bases and 0 bases respectively, with 11 bases between them. The CDR3 DNA is TGCAGTGCTATCCCGGGAGCTAGCACAGATACGCAGTATTTT. Translating gives CSAIPGASTDTQYF.

The chain has TRBV15 and TRBJ2-3; TRBD1 is a possible D gene (6 bases). Trimming stripped 1 base from V and 3 bases from J, with 8 bases between. Germline assignment: CDR1 LNHNV and CDR2 YYDKDF (reference sequence). The CDR3 has 14 amino acids. CDR3 protein: CATSRGGQTDTQYF. The CDR3 DNA reads TGTGCCACCAGCAGAGGAGGACAGACAGATACGCAGTATTTT.

This chain links TRBV27 with TRBJ2-5; D might be TRBD2 (5 bases). The CDR3 runs 16 residues. The ends were cut back, 4 bases at V and 2 bases at J, with 17 bases in the middle. Germline CDR1 reads MNHEY; CDR2 reads SMNVEV (reference sequence). This CDR3 reads CASSSDSRDSQETQYF. CDR3 sequence (DNA): TGTGCCAGCAGTTCAGACTCCCGGGATTCACAAGAGACCCAGTACTTC.

The chain couples TRBV28 to TRBJ2-3, with 10 positions matching TRBD2. Germline CDR1 reads MDHEN; CDR2 reads SYDVKM. CDR3 length: 19 amino acids. J was trimmed by 1 base and V by 3 bases; bases with no gene match: 13. The CDR3 nucleotides are TGTGCCAGCAGTTTTCCTCTAGCGGGAGAAGGGGCGGGCACAGATACGCAGTATTTT. This sequence encodes CASSFPLAGEGAGTDTQYF.

This chain joins TRBV6-2 or TRBV6-3 and TRBJ2-1; D is perhaps TRBD1 (6 bases). The V end was cut by 10 bases, the J end by 4 bases, with 20 bases between. This CDR3 is 15 amino acids long. Per germline, CDR1 MNHEY and CDR2 SVGEGT. Here the CDR3 reads CATVYVPGTYNEQFF. The DNA of the CDR3 is TGTGCCACAGTATACGTTCCGGGGACATACAATGAGCAGTTCTTC.

V and J are TRBV12-3 or TRBV12-4 and TRBJ1-4; D is uncertain. The V gene lost 2 bases and the J gene lost 3 bases, with 7 bases spanning the gap. The CDR3 is made up of 14 amino acids. The CDR3 bases are TGTGCCAGCAGTTTAAGAGCCTCTAATGAAAAACTGTTTTTT. Its translation: CASSLRASNEKLFF.

This clonotype was counted at least ten times. The chain uses TRBV3-1 and TRBJ1-5, with D unclear. The CDR3 is 13 residues long. Germline V gives CDR1 LGHDT, CDR2 YNNKEL (reference sequence). Deletions cut 1 base from V and 7 bases from J, with 8 bases between. The CDR3 loop is CASSQAPQQPQHF. CDR3 DNA: TGTGCCAGCAGCCAAGCCCCTCAGCAGCCCCAGCATTTT.

Worth noting for this clonotype: A much larger clone sits a single nucleotide away, making a read error possible. The chain recombines TRBV10-3 with TRBJ2-7, with D perhaps being TRBD1 or TRBD2 (6 bases each). The germline V gene encodes CDR1 ENHRY and CDR2 SYGVKD. This CDR3 spans 13 amino acids. Trimming took off 8 bases at V and 2 bases at J, with 13 bases between the two ends. DNA of the CDR3: TGTGCCATCGGGGGCGGAGGGACCTACGAGCAGTACTTC. This encodes CAIGGGGTYEQYF.

This clonotype was recorded a few times. The rearrangement uses TRBV4-1 and TRBJ2-3, with D possibly being TRBD2 (6 bases). The germline CDR1 and CDR2 sequences are MGHRA and YSYEKL. CDR3 size: 15 residues. Trimming removed 3 bases from V and 7 bases from J, with 17 bases in between. The chain's CDR3 is CASSHRDPRGNTQYF. For the CDR3, the DNA is TGCGCCAGCAGCCACCGGGACCCTCGCGGGAATACGCAGTATTTT.